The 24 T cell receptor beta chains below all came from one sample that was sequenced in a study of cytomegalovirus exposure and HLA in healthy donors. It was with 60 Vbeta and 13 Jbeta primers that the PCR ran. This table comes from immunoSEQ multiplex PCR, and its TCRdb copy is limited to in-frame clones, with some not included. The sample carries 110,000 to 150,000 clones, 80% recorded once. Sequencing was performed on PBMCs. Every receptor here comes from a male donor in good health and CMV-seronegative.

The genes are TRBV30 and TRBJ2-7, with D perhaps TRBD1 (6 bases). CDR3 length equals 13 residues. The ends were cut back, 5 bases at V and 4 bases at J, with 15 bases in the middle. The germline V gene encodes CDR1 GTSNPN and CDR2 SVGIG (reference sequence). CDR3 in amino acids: CAWDRLGTYEQYF. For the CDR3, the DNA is TGTGCCTGGGACAGGCTGGGAACTTACGAGCAGTACTTC.

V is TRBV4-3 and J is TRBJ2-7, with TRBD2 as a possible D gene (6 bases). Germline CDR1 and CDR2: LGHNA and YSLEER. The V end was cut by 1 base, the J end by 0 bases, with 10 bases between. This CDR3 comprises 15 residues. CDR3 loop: CASSQAGGSSYEQYF. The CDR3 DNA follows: TGCGCCAGCAGCCAAGCCGGGGGATCCTCCTACGAGCAGTACTTC.

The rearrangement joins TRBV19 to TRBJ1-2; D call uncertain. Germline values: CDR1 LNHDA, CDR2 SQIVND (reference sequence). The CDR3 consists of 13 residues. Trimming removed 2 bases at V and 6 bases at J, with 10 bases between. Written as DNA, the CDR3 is TGTGCCAGTAGTATAACTCACGAGGATGGCTACACCTTC. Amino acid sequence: CASSITHEDGYTF.

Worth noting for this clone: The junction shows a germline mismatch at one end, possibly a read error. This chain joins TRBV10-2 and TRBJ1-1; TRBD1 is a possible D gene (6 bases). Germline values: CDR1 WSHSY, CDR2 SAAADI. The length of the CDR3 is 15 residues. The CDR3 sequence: CASRIGLGRDTEVFF. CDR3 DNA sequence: TGCGCCAGCAGGATCGGCTTAGGACGGGACACTGAAGTTTTCTTT.

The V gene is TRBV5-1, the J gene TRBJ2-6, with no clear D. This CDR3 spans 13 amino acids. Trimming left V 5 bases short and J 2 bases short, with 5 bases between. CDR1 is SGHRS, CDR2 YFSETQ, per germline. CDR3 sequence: CASSETGANVLTF. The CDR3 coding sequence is TGCGCCAGCAGTGAGACTGGGGCCAACGTCCTGACTTTC.

Here the CDR3 reads CASSLKRVSTNEKLFF. DNA of the CDR3: TGTGCCAGCAGCTTAAAGAGGGTCTCGACTAATGAAAAACTGTTTTTT. This chain joins TRBV7-6 and TRBJ1-4, with D hard to call. Trimming cost V 2 bases and J 2 bases, with 12 bases left between them. CDR3 length: 16 residues. In germline, CDR1 is SGHVS, CDR2 FNYEAQ.

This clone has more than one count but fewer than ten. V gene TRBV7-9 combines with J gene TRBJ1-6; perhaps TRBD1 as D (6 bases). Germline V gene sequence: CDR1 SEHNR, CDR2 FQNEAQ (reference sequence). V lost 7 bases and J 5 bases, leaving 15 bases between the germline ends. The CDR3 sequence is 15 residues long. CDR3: CASTYTGIHNSPLHF. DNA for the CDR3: TGTGCCAGCACCTACACAGGGATACATAATTCACCCCTCCACTTT. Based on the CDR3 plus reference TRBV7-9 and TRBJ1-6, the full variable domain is DTGVSQNPRHKITKRGQNVTFRCDPISEHNRLYWYRQTLGQGPEFLTYFQNEAQLEKSRLLSDRFSAERPKGSFSTLEIQRTEQGDSAMYLCASTYTGIHNSPLHFGNGTRLTVT.

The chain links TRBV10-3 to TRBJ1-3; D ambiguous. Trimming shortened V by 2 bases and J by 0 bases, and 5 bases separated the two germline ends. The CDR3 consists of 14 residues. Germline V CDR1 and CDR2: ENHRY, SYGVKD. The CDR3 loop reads CAISESNSGNTIYF. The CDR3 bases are TGTGCCATCAGTGAGAGCAACTCTGGAAACACCATATATTTT.

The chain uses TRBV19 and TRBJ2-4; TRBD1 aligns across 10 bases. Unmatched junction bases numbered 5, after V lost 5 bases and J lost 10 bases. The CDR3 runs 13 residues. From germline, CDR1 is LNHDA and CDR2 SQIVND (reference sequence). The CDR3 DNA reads TGTGCCAGTAGTGAGGACAGGGGGGAAATTCAGTACTTC. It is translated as CASSEDRGEIQYF.

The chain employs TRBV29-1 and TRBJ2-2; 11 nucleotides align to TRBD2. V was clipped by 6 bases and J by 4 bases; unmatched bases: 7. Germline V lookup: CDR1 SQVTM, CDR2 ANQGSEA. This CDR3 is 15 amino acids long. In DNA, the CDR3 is TGCAGCGTCCCCTCCGGGACTAGCGGCACCGGGGAGCTGTTTTTT. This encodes CSVPSGTSGTGELFF.

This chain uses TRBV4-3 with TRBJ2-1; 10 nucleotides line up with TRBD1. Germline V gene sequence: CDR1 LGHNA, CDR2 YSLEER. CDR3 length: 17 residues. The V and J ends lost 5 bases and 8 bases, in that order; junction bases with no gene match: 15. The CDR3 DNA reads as TGCGCCAGCAGCTACAGGACAGGGGGTTCTACGCTTGATGAGCAGTTCTTC. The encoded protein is CASSYRTGGSTLDEQFF.

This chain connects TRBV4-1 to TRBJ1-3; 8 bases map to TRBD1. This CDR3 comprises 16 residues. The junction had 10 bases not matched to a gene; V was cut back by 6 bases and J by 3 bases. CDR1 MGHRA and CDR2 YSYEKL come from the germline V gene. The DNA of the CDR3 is TGCGCCAGCAGTGAGCTGACAGGGGCTATTGGAAACACCATATATTTT. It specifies CASSELTGAIGNTIYF.

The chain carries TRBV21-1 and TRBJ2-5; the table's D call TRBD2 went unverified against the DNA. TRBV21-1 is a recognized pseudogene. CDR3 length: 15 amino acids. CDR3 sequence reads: CASSLPASEQETQYF. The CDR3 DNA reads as TGTGCCAGCAGCTTGCCCGCTAGCGAGCAAGAGACCCAGTACTTC.

The CDR3 loop reads CASSLQTGGIYEQYF. As DNA, the CDR3 is TGTGCCAGCAGCTTACAAACGGGGGGCATCTACGAGCAGTACTTC. The V call is TRBV7-2, the J call TRBJ2-7; D may be TRBD2 (7 bases). V was trimmed by 2 bases and J by 3 bases, leaving 14 bases between them. CDR1 and CDR2 from the germline V gene are SGHTA and FQGNSA. This CDR3 contains 15 residues.

The CDR3 nucleotides read TGTGCCAGCAGCGTCGGACTAGCGGTGATCAATGAGCAGTTCTTC. This encodes CASSVGLAVINEQFF. The V gene is TRBV9, the J gene TRBJ2-1; 10 bases line up with TRBD2. The CDR3 is made up of 15 amino acids. The J segment lost 6 bases and the V segment lost 2 bases, leaving 5 bases of the junction unmatched. From germline, CDR1 is SGDLS and CDR2 YYNGEE. The full variable domain, with the rest looked up from reference TRBV9 and TRBJ2-1, is DSGVTQTPKHLITATGQRVTLRCSPRSGDLSVYWYQQSLDQGLQFLIQYYNGEERAKGNILERFSAQQFPDLHSELNLSSLELGDSALYFCASSVGLAVINEQFFGPGTRLTVL.

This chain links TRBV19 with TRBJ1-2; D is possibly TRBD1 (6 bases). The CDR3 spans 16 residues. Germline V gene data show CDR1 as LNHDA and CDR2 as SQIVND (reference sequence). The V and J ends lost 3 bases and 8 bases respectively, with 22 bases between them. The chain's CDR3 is CASSIPVVRQADGYTF. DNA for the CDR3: TGTGCCAGTAGTATCCCCGTCGTAAGACAGGCGGACGGCTACACCTTC. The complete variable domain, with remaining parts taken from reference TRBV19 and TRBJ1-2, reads DGGITQSPKYLFRKEGQNVTLSCEQNLNHDAMYWYRQDPGQGLRLIYYSQIVNDFQKGDIAEGYSVSREKKESFPLTVTSAQKNPTAFYLCASSIPVVRQADGYTFGSGTRLTVV.

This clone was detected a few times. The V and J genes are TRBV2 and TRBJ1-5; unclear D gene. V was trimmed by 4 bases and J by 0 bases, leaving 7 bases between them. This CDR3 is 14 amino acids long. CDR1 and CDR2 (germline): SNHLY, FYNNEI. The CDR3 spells CASSGATSNQPQHF. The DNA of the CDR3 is TGTGCCAGCAGTGGGGCAACTAGCAATCAGCCCCAGCATTTT. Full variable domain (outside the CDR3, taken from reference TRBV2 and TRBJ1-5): EPEVTQTPSHQVTQMGQEVILRCVPISNHLYFYWYRQILGQKVEFLVSFYNNEISEKSEIFDDQFSVERPDGSNFTLKIRSTKLEDSAMYFCASSGATSNQPQHFGDGTRLSIL.

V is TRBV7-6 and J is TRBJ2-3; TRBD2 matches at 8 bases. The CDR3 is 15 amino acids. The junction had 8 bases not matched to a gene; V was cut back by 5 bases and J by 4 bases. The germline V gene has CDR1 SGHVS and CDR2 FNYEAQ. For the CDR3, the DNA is TGTGCCAGCAGCCCACCCTACGGGAGGGCAGATACGCAGTATTTT. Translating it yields CASSPPYGRADTQYF.

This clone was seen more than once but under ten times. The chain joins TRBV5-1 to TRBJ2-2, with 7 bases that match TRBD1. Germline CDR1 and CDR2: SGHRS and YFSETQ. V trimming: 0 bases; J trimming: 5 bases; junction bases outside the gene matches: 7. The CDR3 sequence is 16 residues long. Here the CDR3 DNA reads TGCGCCAGCAGCTTGGGGGGGACAGAGTTGACCGGGGAGCTGTTTTTT. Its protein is CASSLGGTELTGELFF.

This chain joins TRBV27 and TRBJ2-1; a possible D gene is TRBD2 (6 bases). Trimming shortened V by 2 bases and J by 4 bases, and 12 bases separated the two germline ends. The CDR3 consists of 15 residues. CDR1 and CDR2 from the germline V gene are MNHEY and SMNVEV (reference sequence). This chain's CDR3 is CASSLGVSGYNEQFF. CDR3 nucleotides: TGTGCCAGCAGTTTAGGCGTTAGCGGATACAATGAGCAGTTCTTC.

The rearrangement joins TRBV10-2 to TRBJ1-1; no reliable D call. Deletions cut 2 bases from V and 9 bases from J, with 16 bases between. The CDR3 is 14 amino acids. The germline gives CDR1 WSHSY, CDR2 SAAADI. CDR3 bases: TGCGCCAGCAGTGAGCGACGGCAGGTCGGAAAAGCTTTCTTT. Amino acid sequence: CASSERRQVGKAFF.

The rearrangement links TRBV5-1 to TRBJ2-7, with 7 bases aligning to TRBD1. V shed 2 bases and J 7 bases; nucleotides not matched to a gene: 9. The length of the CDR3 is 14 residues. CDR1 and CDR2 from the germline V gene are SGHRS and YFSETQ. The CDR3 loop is CASSFSGTDGEQYF. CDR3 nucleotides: TGCGCCAGCAGCTTCTCCGGGACAGATGGGGAGCAGTACTTC.

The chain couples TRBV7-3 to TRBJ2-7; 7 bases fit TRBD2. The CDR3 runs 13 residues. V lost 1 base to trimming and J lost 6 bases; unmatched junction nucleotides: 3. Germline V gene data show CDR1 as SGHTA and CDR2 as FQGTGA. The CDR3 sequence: CASSLREGGEQYF. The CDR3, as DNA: TGTGCCAGCAGCTTAAGGGAGGGAGGCGAGCAGTACTTC.

CDR3 residues: CASSVAPSGANVLTF. Written as DNA, the CDR3 is TGTGCCAGTAGTGTCGCGCCCTCTGGGGCCAACGTCCTGACTTTC. This chain joins TRBV19 and TRBJ2-6; D unclear. CDR1 LNHDA and CDR2 SQIVND come from the germline V gene (reference sequence). The CDR3 spans 15 residues. Trimming removed 5 bases from V and 0 bases from J, with 8 bases in between.